One and the same sample provided the 14 T cell receptor beta chains below, sequenced in a study of beta chain features in type 1 diabetes. Study-wide points: All four CD4+ subsets of Type 1 diabetes patients contained TCRB CDR3s that were moderately but significantly shorter.

Expressed TCRB transcripts were sequenced after all isolated RNA was converted to cDNA. Sequencing used immunoSEQ multiplex PCR; TCRdb keeps in-frame clones, though not all of them. This sample has 500,000 to 800,000 clones, with roughly 12% found just once. No antigens are known for them. The sample comprised naive CD4+ T cells from blood. The source is a man in his thirties or forties with type 1 diabetes.

This clone was detected only a few times. The junction departs from the called germline gene at one end, perhaps through a read error. The rearrangement links TRBV7-7 to TRBJ2-2; TRBD1 might be the D (5 bases). This CDR3 comprises 14 residues. Germline CDR1 is SSHAT and CDR2 is FNYEAQ (reference sequence). The CDR3 is CASSAREGAGELFF. CDR3 DNA sequence: TGTGCTAGCAGCGCCAGGGAAGGGGCCGGGGAGCTGTTTTTT.

This chain uses TRBV9 with TRBJ1-1; the D gene is possibly TRBD1 (5 bases). The CDR3 sequence is 14 residues long. V was shortened by 4 bases and J by 0 bases, with 10 bases between the two germline ends. Germline CDR1 and CDR2: SGDLS and YYNGEE. CDR3 region: CASSPPGLNTEAFF. CDR3 sequence (DNA): TGTGCCAGCAGCCCCCCGGGGCTGAACACTGAAGCTTTCTTT.

This clone turned up a few times. This chain uses TRBV28 with TRBJ2-7, with 7 bases identical to TRBD1. The CDR3 runs 16 residues. V was clipped by 6 bases and J by 5 bases; unmatched bases: 16. Germline CDR1 is MDHEN and CDR2 is SYDVKM. CDR3 amino acids: CASRLTTGTGENEQYF. Here the CDR3 DNA reads TGTGCCAGCAGGCTCACAACCGGCACAGGGGAAAACGAGCAGTACTTC.

This clone has a handful of counts. This chain connects TRBV18 to TRBJ1-1, with 9 bases that match TRBD1. The CDR3 spans 15 residues. Germline V gene data show CDR1 as KGHSH and CDR2 as LQKENI. With V trimmed by 2 bases and J by 1 base, 2 bases remained unmatched. CDR3 in amino acids: CASSPGQGSNTEAFF. The CDR3 region has the DNA TGTGCCAGCTCACCAGGACAGGGGTCGAACACTGAAGCTTTCTTT. Full variable domain (missing parts from reference TRBV18 and TRBJ1-1): NAGVMQNPRHLVRRRGQEARLRCSPMKGHSHVYWYRQLPEEGLKFMVYLQKENIIDESGMPKERFSAEFPKEGPSILRIQQVVRGDSAAYFCASSPGQGSNTEAFFGQGTRLTVV.

Only a few counts were recorded for this clone. The chain is built from TRBV27 and TRBJ2-3; D is possibly TRBD1 or TRBD2 (5 bases each). The CDR3 extends over 13 amino acids. V lost 3 bases and J lost 5, with 9 bases in between. The germline gives CDR1 MNHEY, CDR2 SMNVEV (reference sequence). In DNA, the CDR3 is TGTGCCAGCAGTTTTACGGGACGAGATACGCAGTATTTT. Protein sequence: CASSFTGRDTQYF.

This clone was seen a few times. This chain uses TRBV7-2 with TRBJ1-1; a weak D match, TRBD1 (5 bases). Trimming removed 5 bases from V and 0 bases from J, with 7 bases in between. There are 13 residues in the CDR3. CDR1 and CDR2 (germline): SGHTA, FQGNSA. CDR3 amino acids: CASSKQVNTEAFF. DNA of the CDR3: TGTGCCAGCAGCAAACAGGTGAACACTGAAGCTTTCTTT. Variable domain in full (rest from reference TRBV7-2 and TRBJ1-1): GAGVSQSPSNKVTEKGKDVELRCDPISGHTALYWYRQSLGQGLEFLIYFQGNSAPDKSGLPSDRFSAERTGGSVSTLTIQRTQQEDSAVYLCASSKQVNTEAFFGQGTRLTVV.

The chain carries TRBV19 and TRBJ1-1, with D uncertain. The CDR3 loop spans 16 amino acids. The V gene lost 2 bases and the J gene lost 1 base, with 14 bases spanning the gap. CDR1 LNHDA and CDR2 SQIVND come from the germline V gene (reference sequence). CDR3 loop: CASSISGLRPNTEAFF. DNA of the CDR3: TGTGCCAGTAGTATATCGGGTTTGAGGCCGAACACTGAAGCTTTCTTT.

The chain combines TRBV18 with TRBJ2-5; D not resolved. In germline, CDR1 is KGHSH, CDR2 LQKENI. This CDR3 contains 13 residues. The germline V and J ends were trimmed by 1 base and 3 bases, with 6 bases remaining between them. The CDR3 DNA is TGTGCCAGCTCACCACAGGCAGAAGAGACCCAGTACTTC. Its protein is CASSPQAEETQYF.

This clone was seen a handful of times. The chain is built from TRBV11-2 and TRBJ2-3; D uncertain. Germline V gene data show CDR1 as SGHAT and CDR2 as FQNNGV. This CDR3 is built from 15 residues. Trimming shortened V by 5 bases and J by 1 base, and 13 bases separated the two germline ends. CDR3 sequence: CASSPWTGGTDTQYF. In nucleotides, the CDR3 is TGTGCCAGCAGCCCCTGGACGGGTGGCACAGATACGCAGTATTTT.

This clone was seen more than once but under ten times. The chain employs TRBV9 and TRBJ1-1; D is unresolved. The CDR3 is 12 amino acids. Germline V CDR1 and CDR2: SGDLS, YYNGEE. The V and J ends lost 4 bases and 11 bases respectively, with 15 bases between them. The CDR3 region has the DNA TGTGCCAGCAGCCAGACGGAGGGTCGGGCTTTCTTT. Translated, it gives CASSQTEGRAFF.

The chain links TRBV5-1 to TRBJ2-5; D might be TRBD1 (6 bases). Between the trimmed V and J ends, which lost 4 bases and 2 bases, there was a span of 12 bases. Germline V gene data show CDR1 as SGHRS and CDR2 as YFSETQ. The CDR3 has 14 amino acids. The CDR3 reads CASSRGRGQETQYF. CDR3 bases: TGCGCCAGCAGCAGGGGCAGGGGACAAGAGACCCAGTACTTC.

The chain carries TRBV27 and TRBJ2-3; tentative D call: TRBD2 (7 bases). Trimming removed 0 bases at V and 4 bases at J, with 14 bases between. Germline loops: CDR1 MNHEY, CDR2 SMNVEV (reference sequence). This CDR3 has 16 amino acids. CDR3 bases: TGTGCCAGCAGTTTATCTCTGGGGGGGGCCGCAGATACGCAGTATTTT. The encoded protein is CASSLSLGGAADTQYF.

This clone was seen a handful of times. The chain is built from TRBV2 and TRBJ1-6; D gene unclear. The V gene's germline CDR1 is SNHLY and CDR2 FYNNEI. The CDR3 spans 14 residues. The ends were cut back, 7 bases at V and 6 bases at J, with 13 bases in the middle. The CDR3 loop is CASTSLRSNSPLHF. The CDR3 DNA follows: TGTGCCAGCACCTCTTTGAGGAGTAATTCACCCCTCCACTTT.

The chain couples TRBV5-5 to TRBJ2-1, with D hard to call. CDR1 and CDR2 from the germline V gene are SGHKS and YYEKEE (reference sequence). The CDR3 extends over 13 amino acids. Trimming stripped 1 base from V and 0 bases from J, with 2 bases between. CDR3 in amino acids: CASSLISYNEQFF. The CDR3, as DNA: TGTGCCAGCAGCTTGATCTCCTACAATGAGCAGTTCTTC.